This T cell receptor (beta chain) derives from a study of OX40 agonist ivuxolimab in advanced cancers. Produced via immunoSEQ multiplex PCR; TCRdb's table is partial and in-frame only. In the table there are approximately 110,000 clones, approximately 90% of which are singletons. CDR1 and CDR2 from the germline V gene are KGHSH and LQKENI. The CDR3 runs to 14 residues. V lost 0 bases, J lost 2 bases, and 7 bases lay in between. Blood specimens came from baseline, cycle 4 day 1, and cycle 7 day 1. The sequence derives from an adult with an advanced solid tumor such as melanoma, head and neck, liver or kidney cancer. The starting material was CD4+ or CD8+ T cells sorted from blood, obtained in a trial of the OX40 agonist ivuxolimab. This chain links TRBV18 with TRBJ2-5, with D unclear. This CDR3 is CASSPPATQETQYF. The CDR3 region has the DNA TGTGCCAGCTCACCACCGGCCACTCAAGAGACCCAGTACTTC.